Below are 22 T cell receptor beta chains sequenced from a single sample in a study of control samples from healthy donors and cancer patients. TCRdb's table, derived via immunoSEQ multiplex PCR, lists solely in-frame clones and lacks some. Among hundreds of thousands of clones listed, almost 85% were seen once. Material for sequencing was PBMCs. Every receptor here comes from a woman aged 55-69 years with lung cancer.

Comment on this clone: Other DNA sequences in this specimen translate into the identical CDR3. This chain joins TRBV5-1 and TRBJ2-7, with D unresolved. The CDR3 has 11 amino acids. Germline V CDR1 and CDR2: SGHRS, YFSETQ. V lost 3 bases and J 0 bases, leaving 1 base between the germline ends. DNA of the CDR3: TGCGCCAGCAGCTCCTCCTACGAGCAGTACTTC. Translation gives CASSSSYEQYF.

The gene calls are TRBV14 and TRBJ1-1; 7 bases align to TRBD1. Germline lookup yields CDR1 SGHDN and CDR2 FVKESK. The CDR3 loop spans 14 amino acids. The V segment lost 1 base and the J segment 6 bases; nucleotides outside the gene matches: 5. CDR3 in DNA: TGTGCCAGCAGCCAAGCGACAGGGTGGTCTGAAGCTTTCTTT. The encoded protein is CASSQATGWSEAFF.

The chain uses TRBV3-1 (or the pseudogene TRBV3-2) and TRBJ2-7; perhaps D is TRBD1 or TRBD2 (5 bases each). In germline, CDR1 is LGHDT, CDR2 YNNKEL (reference sequence). The V end lost 4 bases, the J end lost 6 bases, and 19 bases lay between the germline ends. CDR3 length equals 15 residues. CDR3 sequence (DNA): TGTGCCAGCAGCCCCCTCGGGGCCTTTGAGGCCGAGCAGTACTTC. It encodes CASSPLGAFEAEQYF.

The chain has TRBV12-3 or TRBV12-4 and TRBJ1-5, with a tentative D call TRBD1 (6 bases). Trimming pared 7 bases from V and 4 bases from J, leaving 11 bases between. The CDR3 is 13 residues long. In DNA, the CDR3 is TGTGCCAGCACCGTAGACAGGAATCAGCCCCAGCATTTT. This codes for CASTVDRNQPQHF.

The rearrangement links TRBV29-1 to TRBJ2-7; 7 bases line up with TRBD1. This CDR3 contains 14 residues. V lost 4 bases, J lost 0 bases, and 6 bases stayed unmatched. Germline CDR1 reads SQVTM; CDR2 reads ANQGSEA. The CDR3 bases are TGCAGCGTTGTCTTCGGGACAGCCTCCTACGAGCAGTACTTC. Translating it yields CSVVFGTASYEQYF.

The chain employs TRBV7-8 and TRBJ1-2, with 12 positions matching TRBD1. Germline trimming cut 1 base from V and 4 bases from J; bases unmatched to any gene: 1. This CDR3 region has 15 residues. From germline, CDR1 is SGHVS and CDR2 FQNEAQ. CDR3 protein: CASSLEGQGAYGYTF. The DNA of the CDR3 is TGTGCCAGCAGCTTAGAGGGACAGGGGGCCTATGGCTACACCTTC.

The V gene is TRBV30, the J gene TRBJ2-1; 7 bases are a match to TRBD2. Unmatched junction bases numbered 14, after V lost 0 bases and J lost 6 bases. Germline values: CDR1 GTSNPN, CDR2 SVGIG (reference sequence). The CDR3 runs 17 residues. The CDR3 bases are TGTGCCTGGAGTGTAGAGGGGCGGGAGCCTTGGATCAATGAGCAGTTCTTC. Translation gives CAWSVEGREPWINEQFF.

This clone was detected once. The chain's CDR3 is CASRITGWETQYF. The DNA for the CDR3 is TGTGCCAGCAGAATTACAGGGTGGGAGACCCAGTACTTC. The chain employs TRBV12-3 or TRBV12-4 and TRBJ2-5; perhaps TRBD1 as D (6 bases). V was pared by 6 bases and J by 5 bases, with 13 bases between. The CDR3 runs to 13 residues.

For the CDR3, the DNA is TGTGCCAGCAGTTTGATCGGCGGGGATGAGCAGTTCTTC. Translation: CASSLIGGDEQFF. The chain couples TRBV12-3 or TRBV12-4 to TRBJ2-1; possibly TRBD2 for D (6 bases). The CDR3 totals 13 residues. V lost 3 bases and J lost 8, with 11 bases in between.

The chain employs TRBV7-2 and TRBJ2-6; D uncertain. This CDR3 contains 14 residues. CDR1 is SGHTA and CDR2 is FQGNSA in the germline V gene. The CDR3 loop is CGMSSITGANVLTF. As DNA, the CDR3 is TGTGGGATGTCGAGTATAACTGGGGCCAACGTCCTGACTTTC.

The chain is built from TRBV11-2 and TRBJ2-7; TRBD1 aligns across 10 bases. V lost 7 bases to trimming and J lost 2 bases; unmatched junction nucleotides: 17. The V gene's germline CDR1 is SGHAT and CDR2 FQNNGV. This CDR3 is 18 amino acids long. The CDR3: CASIVEGFLGQGTYEQYF. The CDR3 DNA sequence: TGTGCCAGCATCGTGGAAGGGTTCTTGGGACAGGGGACCTACGAGCAGTACTTC.

The chain has TRBV19 and TRBJ2-3; D unresolved. Germline CDR1 and CDR2: LNHDA and SQIVND (reference sequence). The CDR3 is made up of 13 amino acids. V was shortened by 3 bases and J by 4 bases, with 8 bases between the two germline ends. CDR3 nucleotides: TGTGCCAGTAGTATGATGGATTCAGATACGCAGTATTTT. Protein product: CASSMMDSDTQYF.

This clone was observed once. The V gene is TRBV5-1, the J gene TRBJ2-1, with D unresolved. Trimming took off 4 bases at V and 1 base at J, with 12 bases between the two ends. The CDR3 runs 15 residues. CDR1 is SGHRS, CDR2 YFSETQ, per germline. The CDR3 reads CASSLPTLSYNEQFF. The CDR3 DNA reads TGCGCCAGCAGCCTCCCGACTCTTTCCTACAATGAGCAGTTCTTC.

V is TRBV6-5 and J is TRBJ2-1; 10 bases line up with TRBD1. V lost 6 bases, J lost 4 bases, and 3 bases stayed unmatched. The germline V gene encodes CDR1 MNHEY and CDR2 SVGAGI. This CDR3 is built from 14 residues. This CDR3 is CASREGQGYNEQFF. DNA of the CDR3: TGTGCCAGCAGAGAGGGACAGGGGTACAATGAGCAGTTCTTC.

The rearrangement links TRBV4-2 to TRBJ2-5; D call uncertain. Germline-derived CDR1 and CDR2 are LGHNA and YNFKEQ. The length of the CDR3 is 13 residues. V was trimmed by 0 bases and J by 5 bases, leaving 7 bases between them. CDR3 sequence (DNA): TGTGCCAGCAGCCAAGATTCCCGGGAGACCCAGTACTTC. Translated: CASSQDSRETQYF.

In DNA form, the CDR3 reads TGTGCCACCATCCGATGGACAGGATTTTATAGCAATCAGCCCCAGCATTTT. This sequence encodes CATIRWTGFYSNQPQHF. The chain combines TRBV24-1 with TRBJ1-5; 7 nucleotides agree with TRBD1. The germline V gene has CDR1 KGHDR and CDR2 SFDVKD. V was pared by 8 bases and J by 0 bases, with 12 bases of the junction left unmatched. The CDR3 totals 17 residues.

V is TRBV19 and J is TRBJ1-3, with D possibly matching TRBD1 (6 bases). The CDR3 runs 15 residues. V lost 4 bases to trimming and J lost 0 bases, with 10 bases between them. CDR1 and CDR2 (germline): LNHDA, SQIVND (reference sequence). The CDR3 loop is CASSTQGHSGNTIYF. The CDR3 region has the DNA TGTGCCAGTAGTACACAGGGACACTCTGGAAACACCATATATTTT.

The chain combines TRBV19 with TRBJ2-1; unclear D gene. There are 13 residues in the CDR3. CDR1 LNHDA and CDR2 SQIVND come from the germline V gene (reference sequence). The V and J ends lost 8 bases and 0 bases respectively, with 8 bases between them. The CDR3 coding sequence is TGTGCCAGTCGGTGGGACTCCTACAATGAGCAGTTCTTC. It codes for CASRWDSYNEQFF.

The chain uses TRBV7-3 and TRBJ1-1; D perhaps matches TRBD1 (6 bases). This CDR3 is 16 amino acids long. CDR1 is SGHTA and CDR2 is FQGTGA in the germline V gene. The V end was cut by 1 base, the J end by 4 bases, with 16 bases between. In DNA, the CDR3 is TGTGCCAGCAGCTTAAACCCGACAGGTATTTTCACTGAAGCTTTCTTT. Amino acids: CASSLNPTGIFTEAFF. The entire variable domain, with the rest obtained from reference TRBV7-3 and TRBJ1-1, is as follows: GAGVSQTPSNKVTEKGKYVELRCDPISGHTALYWYRQSLGQGPEFLIYFQGTGAADDSGLPNDRFFAVRPEGSVSTLKIQRTERGDSAVYLCASSLNPTGIFTEAFFGQGTRLTVV.

The CDR3 reads CASSEAQETQYF. CDR3 nucleotides: TGTGCCAGCAGTGAAGCCCAAGAGACCCAGTACTTC. This chain uses TRBV2 with TRBJ2-5; D unresolved. The CDR3 spans 12 residues. Trimming pared 0 bases from V and 1 base from J, leaving 0 bases between. Germline lookup yields CDR1 SNHLY and CDR2 FYNNEI.

The rearrangement links TRBV18 to TRBJ2-2, with D uncertain. V lost 0 bases, J lost 6 bases, and 8 bases lay in between. The CDR3 runs to 14 residues. Germline CDR1 is KGHSH and CDR2 is LQKENI. The CDR3: CASSPPGNAGELFF. CDR3 nucleotides: TGTGCCAGCTCACCACCGGGCAACGCCGGGGAGCTGTTTTTT.

The genes are TRBV3-1 (or the pseudogene TRBV3-2) and TRBJ1-1, with a possible D match to TRBD1 (5 bases). From germline, CDR1 is LGHDT and CDR2 YNNKEL (reference sequence). Trimming pared 4 bases from V and 0 bases from J, leaving 15 bases between. The CDR3 contains 16 residues. The CDR3, as DNA: TGTGCCAGCAGCCGAGACAGCTCTATCATGAACACTGAAGCTTTCTTT. The encoded protein is CASSRDSSIMNTEAFF.